One sample yielded the 27 T cell receptor beta chains listed below, sequenced in a study of vaccination and CD4 T cells after COVID-19. As for treatment: roughly ten-day PBMC culture with coronavirus spike peptide pools or control peptides (ViraFEST assay). These receptors lack a known antigen. Scientists ran DNA taken from cultured CD4+ T cells through the Oncomine TCR Beta short-read assay for sequencing. TCRdb recomputed calls from the PCR reads with MiXCR, one row per CDR3 protein. The sample has over 15,000 distinct CDR3 sequences; roughly 55% are singletons. Sample: CD4+ T cells from blood, cultured in vitro, taken after SARS-CoV-2 vaccination. Receptors originate from a human donor who had recovered from COVID-19.

This sequence joins TRBV9 and TRBJ2-5, with 12 nucleotides matching TRBD2. CDR3 length equals 14 residues. CDR1 SGDLS and CDR2 YYNGEE come from the germline V gene. After removal of 3 bases from V and 5 bases from J, the junction contained 2 bases not matched to a gene. CDR3 sequence: CASSATSGRETQYF. CDR3 coding DNA: TGTGCCAGCAGCGCCACTAGCGGGAGGGAGACCCAGTACTTC.

The chain is built from TRBV7-9 and TRBJ2-1; 11 bases map to TRBD2. J gave up 7 bases and V 3 bases, and 2 bases lay outside the gene matches. Germline lookup yields CDR1 SEHNR and CDR2 FQNEAQ (reference sequence). The CDR3 is 14 amino acids. CDR3 nucleotides: TGTGCCAGCAGCTTCCTAGCGGGAGGAAATGAGCAGTTCTTC. Protein sequence: CASSFLAGGNEQFF.

The chain uses TRBV12-3 or TRBV12-4 and TRBJ1-6; D gene unclear. Trimming left V 7 bases short and J 8 bases short, with 15 bases between. This CDR3 is built from 14 residues. In DNA, the CDR3 is TGTGCCAGCAAGGTTGGGTTCCCGGATTCACCCCTCCACTTT. Translation: CASKVGFPDSPLHF.

The chain uses TRBV6-2 or TRBV6-3 and TRBJ2-1, with TRBD1 as a possible D gene (6 bases). V dropped 2 bases and J dropped 9 bases, with 8 bases sitting between them. The CDR3 runs 12 residues. Germline V gene lookup returns CDR1 MNHEY and CDR2 SVGEGT. Here the CDR3 reads CASSYRQAEQFF. The CDR3 nucleotides read TGTGCCAGCAGTTACCGACAGGCTGAGCAGTTCTTC.

The chain employs TRBV20-1 and TRBJ2-1; 8 bases are a match to TRBD2. The J segment lost 10 bases and the V segment lost 6 bases, leaving 11 bases of the junction unmatched. Germline CDR1 is DFQATT and CDR2 is SNEGSKA (reference sequence). The CDR3 runs 13 residues. In DNA, the CDR3 is TGCAGTGCCCATTCCAGCGGGAGTCGGGAGCAGTTCTTC. Translating gives CSAHSSGSREQFF.

This clonotype was picked up a small number of times. The J gene is TRBJ2-3, the V gene TRBV6-5; a possible D gene is TRBD1 (5 bases). The germline gives CDR1 MNHEY, CDR2 SVGAGI. V lost 3 bases and J 6 bases, leaving 13 bases between the germline ends. CDR3 size: 14 residues. CDR3 nucleotides: TGTGCCAGCAGTTATGACAGTAAGGCCGATACGCAGTATTTT. Protein product: CASSYDSKADTQYF.

The chain links TRBV20-1 to TRBJ1-1; no clear D. Germline loops: CDR1 DFQATT, CDR2 SNEGSKA (reference sequence). The CDR3 has 14 amino acids. This CDR3 is CSAEASIGSTEAFF. In DNA form, the CDR3 reads TGCAGCGCGGAGGCCTCCATAGGGTCCACTGAAGCTTTCTTT.

This chain links TRBV19 with TRBJ1-1; the match to TRBD1 covers 10 bases. Germline V gene data show CDR1 as LNHDA and CDR2 as SQIVND (reference sequence). The CDR3 has 15 residues. Trimming at V came to 5 bases and at J to 9 bases, leaving 12 bases not matched to a gene. CDR3 sequence (DNA): TGTGCCAGTAGTTCTAGCAGGACAGGGGGGCTTAAAGCTTTCTTT. As protein: CASSSSRTGGLKAFF.

The V call is TRBV15, the J call TRBJ2-1; D might be TRBD1 or TRBD2, each matching 5 bases. Trimming removed 0 bases at V and 7 bases at J, with 7 bases between. The CDR3 is 13 residues long. Germline lookup yields CDR1 LNHNV and CDR2 YYDKDF (reference sequence). CDR3 nucleotide sequence: TGTGCCACCAGCAGAGATGGGGGTAATGAGCAGTTCTTC. Translation: CATSRDGGNEQFF.

This clonotype showed up just a few times. This sequence joins TRBV6-1 and TRBJ1-5; D not resolved. Trimming took 5 bases from V and 7 from J, leaving 15 bases between them. The CDR3 loop spans 14 amino acids. Germline lookup yields CDR1 MNHNS and CDR2 SASEGT. Written as DNA, the CDR3 is TGTGCCAGCAGTCCCATGCGGGGAGGACAGCCCCAGCATTTT. Translation gives CASSPMRGGQPQHF.

In its sample, this clonotype was seen once. The chain recombines TRBV7-9 with TRBJ2-7; 13 bases map to TRBD2. The CDR3 has 14 amino acids. CDR1 SEHNR and CDR2 FQNEAQ come from the germline V gene (reference sequence). With V trimmed by 5 bases and J by 6 bases, 4 bases remained unmatched. The CDR3 DNA is TGTGCCAGCAGCCCGGGACTAGCGGGAAGCGAGCAGTACTTC. Translating gives CASSPGLAGSEQYF.

This clonotype was counted between two and nine times. The chain joins TRBV2 to TRBJ1-2; D is uncertain. The CDR3 runs to 12 residues. The germline gives CDR1 SNHLY, CDR2 FYNNEI. Trimming shortened V by 7 bases and J by 6 bases, and 12 bases separated the two germline ends. In DNA form, the CDR3 reads TGTGCCAGCACGCCGGGCGGGGATGGCTACACCTTC. This codes for CASTPGGDGYTF.

The rearrangement links TRBV5-1 to TRBJ2-1; 8 bases agree with TRBD2. The CDR3 is made up of 15 amino acids. V shed 1 base and J 4 bases; nucleotides not matched to a gene: 4. Germline V gene data show CDR1 as SGHRS and CDR2 as YFSETQ. DNA of the CDR3: TGCGCCAGCAGCTTGTGGCTAGCGGGTTACAATGAGCAGTTCTTC. This codes for CASSLWLAGYNEQFF.

This chain joins TRBV12-3 or TRBV12-4 and TRBJ1-2; D gene unclear. Trimming took off 4 bases at V and 7 bases at J, with 10 bases between the two ends. The CDR3 totals 12 residues. CDR3 sequence (DNA): TGTGCCAGCAGTTCGGAAACCGGTGGCTACACCTTC. It encodes CASSSETGGYTF.

This chain joins TRBV6-1 and TRBJ1-5, with D maybe TRBD1 (6 bases). This CDR3 has 14 residues. The ends were cut back, 6 bases at V and 5 bases at J, with 14 bases in the middle. Germline loops: CDR1 MNHNS, CDR2 SASEGT. In nucleotides, the CDR3 is TGTGCCAGCAGAGCCCTAGGGGGGGATCAGCCCCAGCATTTT. The encoded protein is CASRALGGDQPQHF.

The J gene is TRBJ1-2, the V gene TRBV30; possibly TRBD1 for D (5 bases). Germline values: CDR1 GTSNPN, CDR2 SVGIG (reference sequence). The CDR3 runs 14 residues. V lost 5 bases to trimming and J lost 0 bases, with 13 bases between them. The CDR3 is CAWSVGDSNYGYTF. Written as DNA, the CDR3 is TGTGCCTGGTCGGTAGGGGACTCTAACTATGGCTACACCTTC.

The J gene is TRBJ2-1, the V gene TRBV24-1; D is perhaps TRBD1 or TRBD2 (6 bases each). Germline assignment: CDR1 KGHDR and CDR2 SFDVKD. There are 14 residues in the CDR3. Trimming stripped 0 bases from V and 10 bases from J, with 12 bases between. The CDR3 sequence is CATSDLGGGVEQFF. The CDR3 DNA sequence: TGTGCCACCAGTGATTTGGGGGGCGGGGTCGAGCAGTTCTTC.

The rearrangement uses TRBV6-2 or TRBV6-3 and TRBJ2-7; D is possibly TRBD2 (7 bases). The CDR3 is 17 amino acids. Germline lookup yields CDR1 MNHEY and CDR2 SVGEGT. The V gene lost 6 bases and the J gene lost 4 bases, with 25 bases spanning the gap. CDR3 protein: CASSPEMRGLSMYEQYF. As DNA, the CDR3 is TGTGCCAGCAGCCCCGAAATGCGGGGGCTGTCAATGTACGAGCAGTACTTC.

The chain carries TRBV2 and TRBJ2-7, with D possibly called TRBD1 or TRBD2 (5 bases each). This CDR3 region has 13 residues. V was pared by 8 bases and J by 0 bases, with 11 bases between. Germline V CDR1 and CDR2: SNHLY, FYNNEI. The CDR3, as DNA: TGTGCCAGCGCCTGGGGACGCTCCTACGAGCAGTACTTC. Translated: CASAWGRSYEQYF.

This chain joins TRBV7-2 and TRBJ2-5, with 14 bases matching TRBD2. Unmatched junction bases numbered 9, after V lost 5 bases and J lost 4 bases. The CDR3 runs 17 residues. Germline values: CDR1 SGHTA, CDR2 FQGNSA. CDR3 region: CASSGRLAGGARETQYF. The CDR3 coding sequence is TGTGCCAGCAGCGGAAGACTAGCGGGGGGGGCCAGAGAGACCCAGTACTTC.

The rearrangement links TRBV7-9 to TRBJ2-1, with 8 bases aligning to TRBD2. The CDR3 loop spans 22 amino acids. The germline gives CDR1 SEHNR, CDR2 FQNEAQ (reference sequence). Unmatched junction bases numbered 20, after V lost 1 base and J lost 0 bases. The CDR3 region has the DNA TGTGCCAGCAGCTTAGGTCATAAGGGTTTCTCAGCGGGAGTAGTCTCCTACAATGAGCAGTTCTTC. Translation: CASSLGHKGFSAGVVSYNEQFF. Supplemented by reference TRBV7-9 and TRBJ2-1, the full variable domain reads DTGVSQNPRHKITKRGQNVTFRCDPISEHNRLYWYRQTLGQGPEFLTYFQNEAQLEKSRLLSDRFSAERPKGSFSTLEIQRTEQGDSAMYLCASSLGHKGFSAGVVSYNEQFFGPGTRLTVL.

The V call is TRBV20-1, the J call TRBJ2-5; possible D gene TRBD2, 5 bases. V was trimmed by 5 bases and J by 5 bases, leaving 12 bases between them. Germline CDR1 and CDR2: DFQATT and SNEGSKA (reference sequence). This CDR3 region has 12 residues. CDR3 nucleotide sequence: TGCAGTGCTCCCGGCGGGTGGGAGACCCAGTACTTC. Its protein product is CSAPGGWETQYF.

The rearrangement joins TRBV6-1 to TRBJ1-6; possibly TRBD1 for D (6 bases). The CDR3 length is 14 residues. Germline V gene sequence: CDR1 MNHNS, CDR2 SASEGT. V was cut by 6 bases and J by 5 bases, with 11 bases left in between. The CDR3 here is CASSMTGDNSPLHF. The CDR3 DNA follows: TGTGCCAGCAGCATGACAGGAGATAATTCACCCCTCCACTTT.

This chain uses TRBV12-3 or TRBV12-4 with TRBJ2-2, with 9 positions matching TRBD1. The ends lost 6 bases at V and 2 bases at J; junction bases unmatched: 4. CDR3 length: 15 residues. Here the CDR3 reads CASRATGGNTGELFF. CDR3 coding DNA: TGTGCCAGCAGAGCGACAGGGGGAAACACCGGGGAGCTGTTTTTT.

This clonotype was recorded only once. The chain links TRBV11-2 to TRBJ2-5, with 8 nucleotides matching TRBD2. With V trimmed by 5 bases and J by 7 bases, 6 bases remained unmatched. Germline loops: CDR1 SGHAT, CDR2 FQNNGV. The CDR3 has 13 residues. Written as DNA, the CDR3 is TGTGCCAGCAGCACGAGCGGGAGTGGGACCCAGTACTTC. Translation gives CASSTSGSGTQYF.

This sequence joins TRBV24-1 and TRBJ2-2; D gene ambiguous. The germline V gene has CDR1 KGHDR and CDR2 SFDVKD. This CDR3 spans 12 amino acids. V was clipped by 7 bases and J by 2 bases, with 4 bases between them. CDR3 protein: CATSLNTGELFF. CDR3 nucleotide sequence: TGTGCCACCAGCCTCAACACCGGGGAGCTGTTTTTT.

V is TRBV2 and J is TRBJ2-1, with TRBD1 matching over 10 bases. With V trimmed by 5 bases and J by 9 bases, 10 bases remained unmatched. The CDR3 totals 15 residues. In germline, CDR1 is SNHLY, CDR2 FYNNEI. This CDR3 reads CASSLRDRGVGEQFF. The CDR3 DNA is TGTGCCAGCAGTCTCCGGGACAGGGGAGTGGGTGAGCAGTTCTTC.